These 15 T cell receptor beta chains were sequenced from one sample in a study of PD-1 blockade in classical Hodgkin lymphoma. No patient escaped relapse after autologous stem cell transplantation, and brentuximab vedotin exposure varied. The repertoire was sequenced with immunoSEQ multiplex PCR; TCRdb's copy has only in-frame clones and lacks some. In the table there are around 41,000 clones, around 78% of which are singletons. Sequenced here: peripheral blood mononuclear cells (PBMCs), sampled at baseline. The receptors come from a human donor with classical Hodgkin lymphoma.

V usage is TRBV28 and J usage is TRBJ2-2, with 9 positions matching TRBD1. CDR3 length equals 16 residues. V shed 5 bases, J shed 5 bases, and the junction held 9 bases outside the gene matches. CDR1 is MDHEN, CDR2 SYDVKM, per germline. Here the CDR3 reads CASSKAGTGRTGELFF. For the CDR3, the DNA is TGTGCCAGCAGTAAAGCCGGGACAGGGAGGACCGGGGAGCTGTTTTTT. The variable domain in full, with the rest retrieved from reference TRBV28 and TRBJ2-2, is DVKVTQSSRYLVKRTGEKVFLECVQDMDHENMFWYRQDPGLGLRLIYFSYDVKMKEKGDIPEGYSVSREKKERFSLILESASTNQTSMYLCASSKAGTGRTGELFFGEGSRLTVL.

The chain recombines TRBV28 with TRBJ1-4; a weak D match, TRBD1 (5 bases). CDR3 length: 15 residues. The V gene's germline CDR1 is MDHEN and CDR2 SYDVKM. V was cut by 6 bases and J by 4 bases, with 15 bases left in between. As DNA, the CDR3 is TGTGCCAGCAGATCGAACGAGGGGATTAATGAAAAACTGTTTTTT. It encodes CASRSNEGINEKLFF.

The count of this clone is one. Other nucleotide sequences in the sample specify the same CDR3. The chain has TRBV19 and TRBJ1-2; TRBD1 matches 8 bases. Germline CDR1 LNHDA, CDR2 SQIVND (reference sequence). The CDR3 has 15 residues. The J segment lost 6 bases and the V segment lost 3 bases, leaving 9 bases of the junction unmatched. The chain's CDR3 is CASSILGTGTHGYTF. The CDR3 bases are TGTGCCAGTAGTATCCTCGGGACAGGAACTCATGGCTACACCTTC.

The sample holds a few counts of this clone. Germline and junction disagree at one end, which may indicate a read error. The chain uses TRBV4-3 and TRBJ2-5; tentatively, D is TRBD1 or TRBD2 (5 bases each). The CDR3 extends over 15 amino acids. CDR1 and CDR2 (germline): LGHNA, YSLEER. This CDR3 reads CASSQDGISWDPNHF. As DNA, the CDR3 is TGCGCCAGCAGCCAAGATGGAATCTCGTGGGACCCTAACCACTTC.

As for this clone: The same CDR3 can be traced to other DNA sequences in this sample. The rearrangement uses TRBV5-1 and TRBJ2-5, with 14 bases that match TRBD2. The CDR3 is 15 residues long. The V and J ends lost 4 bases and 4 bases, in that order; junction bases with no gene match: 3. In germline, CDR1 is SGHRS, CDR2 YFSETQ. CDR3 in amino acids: CASSDGLAGGETQYF. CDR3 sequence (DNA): TGCGCCAGCAGCGACGGACTAGCGGGAGGAGAGACCCAGTACTTC.

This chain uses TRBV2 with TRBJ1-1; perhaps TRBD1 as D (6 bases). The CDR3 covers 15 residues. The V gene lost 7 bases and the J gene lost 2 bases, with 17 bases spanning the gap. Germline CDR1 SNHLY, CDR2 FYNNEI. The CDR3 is CASTRGGGVNTEAFF. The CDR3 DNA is TGTGCCAGCACCCGGGGCGGGGGCGTAAACACTGAAGCTTTCTTT.

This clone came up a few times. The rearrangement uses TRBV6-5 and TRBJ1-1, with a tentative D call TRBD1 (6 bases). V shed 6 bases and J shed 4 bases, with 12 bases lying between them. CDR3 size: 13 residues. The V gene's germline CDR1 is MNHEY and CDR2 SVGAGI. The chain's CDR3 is CASRYRVGTEAFF. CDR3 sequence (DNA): TGTGCCAGCAGGTACAGGGTGGGCACTGAAGCTTTCTTT.

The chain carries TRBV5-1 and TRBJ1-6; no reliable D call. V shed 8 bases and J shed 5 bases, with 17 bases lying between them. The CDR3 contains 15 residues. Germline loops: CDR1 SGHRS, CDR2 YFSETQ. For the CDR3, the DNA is TGCGCCAGTACCCAGGCTCCACTAAATAATTCACCCCTCCACTTT. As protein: CASTQAPLNNSPLHF.

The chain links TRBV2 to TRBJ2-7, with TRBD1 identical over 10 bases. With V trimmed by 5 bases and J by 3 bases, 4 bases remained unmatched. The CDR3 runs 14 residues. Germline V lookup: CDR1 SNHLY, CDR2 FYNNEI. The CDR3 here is CASSRQGADYEQYF. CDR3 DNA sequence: TGTGCCAGCAGTCGACAGGGGGCTGACTACGAGCAGTACTTC. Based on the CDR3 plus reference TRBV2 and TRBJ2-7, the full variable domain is EPEVTQTPSHQVTQMGQEVILRCVPISNHLYFYWYRQILGQKVEFLVSFYNNEISEKSEIFDDQFSVERPDGSNFTLKIRSTKLEDSAMYFCASSRQGADYEQYFGPGTRLTVT.

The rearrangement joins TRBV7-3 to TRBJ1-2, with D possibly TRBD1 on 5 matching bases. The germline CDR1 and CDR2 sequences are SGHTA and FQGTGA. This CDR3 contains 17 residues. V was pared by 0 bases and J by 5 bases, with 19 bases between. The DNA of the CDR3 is TGTGCCAGCAGCTTAACGCCCCCAGGGACGGCTTTTTATGGCTACACCTTC. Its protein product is CASSLTPPGTAFYGYTF.

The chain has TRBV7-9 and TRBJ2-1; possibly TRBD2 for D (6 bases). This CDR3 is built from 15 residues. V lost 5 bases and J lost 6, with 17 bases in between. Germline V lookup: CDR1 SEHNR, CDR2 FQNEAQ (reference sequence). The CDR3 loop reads CASSQERDSGNEQFF. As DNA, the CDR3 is TGTGCCAGCAGCCAAGAACGGGACTCGGGCAATGAGCAGTTCTTC.

DNA of the CDR3: TGCGCCAGCAGCCAAGATTTGGGCGGGAGGGCACAAAACATTCAGTACTTC. The encoded protein is CASSQDLGGRAQNIQYF. This chain uses TRBV4-3 with TRBJ2-4; 9 positions match TRBD2. Trimming removed 0 bases from V and 5 bases from J; junction bases left unmatched: 8. Germline assignment: CDR1 LGHNA and CDR2 YSLEER. The CDR3 covers 17 residues.

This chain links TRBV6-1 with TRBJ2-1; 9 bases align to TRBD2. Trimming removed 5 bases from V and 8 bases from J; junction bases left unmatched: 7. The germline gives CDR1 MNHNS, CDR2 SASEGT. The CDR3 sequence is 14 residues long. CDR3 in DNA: TGTGCCAGCAGTTCCGGTAGCGGGAGTTATGAGCAGTTCTTC. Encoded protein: CASSSGSGSYEQFF.

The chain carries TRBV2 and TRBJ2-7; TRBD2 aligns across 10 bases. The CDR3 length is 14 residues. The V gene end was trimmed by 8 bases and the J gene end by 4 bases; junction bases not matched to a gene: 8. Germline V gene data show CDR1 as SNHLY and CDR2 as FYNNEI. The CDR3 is CASGQREGRYEQYF. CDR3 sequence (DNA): TGTGCCAGCGGCCAGCGGGAGGGCCGATACGAGCAGTACTTC.

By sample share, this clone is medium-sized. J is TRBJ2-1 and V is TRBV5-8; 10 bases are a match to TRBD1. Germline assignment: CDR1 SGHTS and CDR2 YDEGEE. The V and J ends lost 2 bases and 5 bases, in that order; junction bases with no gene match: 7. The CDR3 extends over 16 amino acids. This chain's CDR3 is CASSFQTGGWDNEQFF. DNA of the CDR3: TGTGCCAGCAGCTTCCAGACAGGGGGCTGGGACAATGAGCAGTTCTTC.